The present TCR beta chain was sequenced within a study of shared clonotypes between healthy human individuals. Study results and caveats: Across subsets, estimated richness was generally greater for naive than for memory populations.

Naivety among CD8 cells was defined by CD45RO negativity and positive CCR7 selection, thereby excluding terminally differentiated effector memory CD45RA+ cells. Germline values: CDR1 MDHEN, CDR2 SYDVKM. CDR3 length: 14 amino acids. V was trimmed by 5 bases and J by 6 bases, leaving 13 bases between them. Points on this clone: Its antigen is undetermined.

Assay used: immunoSEQ multiplex PCR; TCRdb lists only in-frame clones, some missing. The data show around 2,100,000 clones, about 94% seen once. The chain is built from TRBV28 and TRBJ1-4; D is perhaps TRBD1 (6 bases). The sample was naive CD8+ T cells sorted from blood. The receptor comes from a man aged 18-30 years in good health. CDR3: CASSRRRGYEKLFF. The CDR3 nucleotides read TGTGCCAGCAGTCGGAGGAGGGGGTATGAAAAACTGTTTTTT.